Following are 17 T cell receptor beta chains from one sample sequenced in a study of T cell changes during pregnancy in multiple sclerosis. This table comes from immunoSEQ multiplex PCR, and its TCRdb copy is limited to in-frame clones, with some not included. The table shows 70,000 or so clones, with 85% to 95% occurring only once. The specimen was CD4+ T cells from peripheral blood mononuclear cells, collected after pregnancy. These receptors were collected from a female donor with multiple sclerosis, enrolled in a pregnancy study.

J is TRBJ2-4 and V is TRBV28; D is perhaps TRBD2 (6 bases). This CDR3 is 16 amino acids long. The ends were cut back, 5 bases at V and 4 bases at J, with 18 bases in the middle. Looked up from germline, CDR1 is MDHEN and CDR2 is SYDVKM. CDR3 nucleotides: TGTGCCAGCAGTCCCTCCACTAGCCGGGTAAAAAACATTCAGTACTTC. This translates into CASSPSTSRVKNIQYF.

The chain uses TRBV28 and TRBJ1-2, with TRBD1 identical over 8 bases. Germline V gene data show CDR1 as MDHEN and CDR2 as SYDVKM. V trimming: 3 bases; J trimming: 6 bases; junction bases outside the gene matches: 9. This CDR3 spans 15 amino acids. This chain's CDR3 is CASSFSKTGVHGYTF. CDR3 DNA sequence: TGTGCCAGCAGTTTCTCAAAGACAGGGGTCCATGGCTACACCTTC.

The J gene is TRBJ1-3, the V gene TRBV7-2; D gene ambiguous. Germline CDR1 reads SGHTA; CDR2 reads FQGNSA. There are 18 residues in the CDR3. Trimming removed 5 bases at V and 3 bases at J, with 23 bases between. In DNA form, the CDR3 reads TGTGCCAGCAGCCCTAATGGACTTTCCGCGGGAAGTGGAAACACCATATATTTT. It specifies CASSPNGLSAGSGNTIYF.

CDR3 nucleotides: TGTGCCAGCAGCCACACTAGCGGCACAGATACGCAGTATTTT. The encoded protein is CASSHTSGTDTQYF. V is TRBV7-3 and J is TRBJ2-3, with 7 bases fitting TRBD2. This CDR3 region has 14 residues. Trimming cost V 5 bases and J 1 base; bases outside gene matches: 3. The germline V gene has CDR1 SGHTA and CDR2 FQGTGA.

The V call is TRBV5-1, the J call TRBJ2-1, with 13 bases identical to TRBD2. CDR1 and CDR2 (germline): SGHRS, YFSETQ. The trim removed 4 bases at V and 8 bases at J, leaving 9 bases unmatched. The CDR3 runs 16 residues. CDR3 DNA sequence: TGCGCCAGCAGCCAGCCGGGACTAGCGGGGCACCATGAGCAGTTCTTC. It encodes CASSQPGLAGHHEQFF.

The chain employs TRBV10-2 and TRBJ2-2; 11 bases align to TRBD2. The V and J ends lost 0 bases and 4 bases, in that order; junction bases with no gene match: 4. Germline CDR1 is WSHSY and CDR2 is SAAADI. CDR3 size: 17 residues. The CDR3 spells CASSESSTSGSTGELFF. CDR3 bases: TGCGCCAGCAGTGAGTCATCTACTAGCGGGAGCACCGGGGAGCTGTTTTTT.

This chain links TRBV5-6 with TRBJ1-1; 10 positions agree with TRBD1. The V segment lost 0 bases and the J segment 1 base; nucleotides outside the gene matches: 6. The CDR3 extends over 17 amino acids. From germline, CDR1 is SGHDT and CDR2 YYEEEE. The CDR3 is CASSLGQGARRNTEAFF. CDR3 DNA sequence: TGTGCCAGCAGCTTGGGACAGGGGGCGCGAAGGAACACTGAAGCTTTCTTT.

The V call is TRBV2, the J call TRBJ1-3; TRBD1 aligns across 8 bases. CDR1 and CDR2 from the germline V gene are SNHLY and FYNNEI. V was clipped by 5 bases and J by 4 bases; unmatched bases: 7. The CDR3 sequence is 15 residues long. The CDR3 loop is CASSPRGRTGNTIYF. The CDR3, as DNA: TGTGCCAGCAGTCCCAGGGGGCGCACGGGAAACACCATATATTTT.

With regard to this clone: A read error may produce the germline difference seen at one junction end. This chain links TRBV14 with TRBJ1-6, with D tentatively TRBD1 (5 bases). This CDR3 contains 14 residues. Germline CDR1 and CDR2: SGHDN and FVKESK. CDR3 region: CASSQDRAASPLHF. The CDR3 DNA follows: TGTGCCAGCAGTCAAGACAGAGCGGCTTCACCCCTCCACTTT. The full variable domain, its missing parts supplied by reference TRBV14 and TRBJ1-6, is EAGVTQFPSHSVIEKGQTVTLRCDPISGHDNLYWYRRVMGKEIKFLLHFVKESKQDESGMPNNRFLAERTGGTYSTLKVQPAELEDSGVYFCASSQDRAASPLHFGNGTRLTVT.

This chain links TRBV4-1 with TRBJ1-6, with D possibly matching TRBD1 (5 bases). CDR3 size: 17 residues. V was cut by 0 bases and J by 5 bases, with 14 bases left in between. Germline V CDR1 and CDR2: MGHRA, YSYEKL. The CDR3 spells CASSQEGQGGHNSPLHF. The CDR3 DNA sequence: TGCGCCAGCAGCCAAGAGGGCCAGGGTGGGCATAATTCACCCCTCCACTTT.

The V gene is TRBV30, the J gene TRBJ2-3, with D perhaps TRBD2 (6 bases). Germline V gene sequence: CDR1 GTSNPN, CDR2 SVGIG (reference sequence). The CDR3 has 13 residues. Between the trimmed V and J ends, which lost 2 bases and 6 bases, there was a span of 12 bases. CDR3 in DNA: TGTGCCTGGAGTAGCGGGTCAATGGATACGCAGTATTTT. Translated: CAWSSGSMDTQYF.

The chain joins TRBV29-1 to TRBJ1-1; D unresolved. CDR1 is SQVTM and CDR2 is ANQGSEA in the germline V gene. Trimming removed 7 bases at V and 0 bases at J, with 12 bases between. This CDR3 region has 13 residues. The CDR3 nucleotides read TGCAGCGGTGGCAGACTCATGAACACTGAAGCTTTCTTT. The encoded protein is CSGGRLMNTEAFF.

This clone occurred a few times. The genes are TRBV7-9 and TRBJ2-2; 9 nucleotides line up with TRBD2. This CDR3 comprises 16 residues. V was clipped by 5 bases and J by 1 base; unmatched bases: 5. Germline lookup yields CDR1 SEHNR and CDR2 FQNEAQ (reference sequence). CDR3 in amino acids: CASSPSTSGNTGELFF. The DNA of the CDR3 is TGTGCCAGCAGCCCGTCGACTAGCGGGAACACCGGGGAGCTGTTTTTT.

This sequence joins TRBV5-6 and TRBJ1-1; the match to TRBD1 covers 7 bases. The CDR3 totals 13 residues. V gave up 4 bases and J gave up 4 bases; unmatched junction bases: 4. Germline loops: CDR1 SGHDT, CDR2 YYEEEE. The CDR3 DNA sequence: TGTGCCAGCAGCGCAACAGGGGTCACTGAAGCTTTCTTT. Amino acids: CASSATGVTEAFF. The complete variable domain, with remaining parts taken from reference TRBV5-6 and TRBJ1-1, reads DAGVTQSPTHLIKTRGQQVTLRCSPKSGHDTVSWYQQALGQGPQFIFQYYEEEERQRGNFPDRFSGHQFPNYSSELNVNALLLGDSALYLCASSATGVTEAFFGQGTRLTVV.

This chain's CDR3 is CASSSTGLDGYTF. As DNA, the CDR3 is TGTGCCAGCAGCTCGACAGGACTCGATGGCTACACCTTC. The rearrangement joins TRBV7-3 to TRBJ1-2, with D perhaps TRBD1 (6 bases). The CDR3 spans 13 residues. V was cut by 4 bases and J by 6 bases, with 12 bases left in between. Germline CDR1 SGHTA, CDR2 FQGTGA.

The rearrangement links TRBV5-1 to TRBJ2-1; 11 nucleotides align to TRBD2. There are 17 residues in the CDR3. Germline lookup yields CDR1 SGHRS and CDR2 YFSETQ. V lost 4 bases, J lost 8 bases, and 14 bases stayed unmatched. CDR3 DNA: TGCGCCAGCAGCCCCGGTGGTAGCGGGAGGGGCGTCTATGAGCAGTTCTTC. Translation gives CASSPGGSGRGVYEQFF.

The chain is built from TRBV30 and TRBJ2-2; D perhaps matches TRBD1 (7 bases). This CDR3 spans 13 amino acids. The V gene's germline CDR1 is GTSNPN and CDR2 SVGIG (reference sequence). V lost 3 bases to trimming and J lost 5 bases, with 10 bases between them. CDR3 DNA sequence: TGTGCCTGGAGGACAGGGAGGACCGGGGAGCTGTTTTTT. Translating gives CAWRTGRTGELFF.